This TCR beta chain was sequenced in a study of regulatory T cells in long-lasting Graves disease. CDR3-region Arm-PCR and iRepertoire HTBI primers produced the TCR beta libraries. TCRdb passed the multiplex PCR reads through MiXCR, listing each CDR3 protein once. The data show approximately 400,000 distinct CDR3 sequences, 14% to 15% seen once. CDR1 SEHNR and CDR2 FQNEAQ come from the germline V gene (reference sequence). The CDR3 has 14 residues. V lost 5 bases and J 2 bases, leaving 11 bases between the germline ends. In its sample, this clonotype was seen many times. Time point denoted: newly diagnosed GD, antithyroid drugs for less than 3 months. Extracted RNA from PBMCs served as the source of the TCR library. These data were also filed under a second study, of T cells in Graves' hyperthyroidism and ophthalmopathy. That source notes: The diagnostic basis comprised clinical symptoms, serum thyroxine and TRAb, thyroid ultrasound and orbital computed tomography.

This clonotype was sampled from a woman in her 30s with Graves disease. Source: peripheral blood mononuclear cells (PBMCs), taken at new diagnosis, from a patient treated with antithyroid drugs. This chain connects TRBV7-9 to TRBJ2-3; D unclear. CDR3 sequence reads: CASSVSWDTDTQYF. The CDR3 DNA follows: TGTGCCAGCAGCGTTAGTTGGGACACAGATACGCAGTATTTT.